Included here is one TCR beta chain sequence, with context. This clone was counted a single time. This clone's antigen is unknown. There are no base qualities to consult, and no much larger clone falls within one base. Patients with autoimmune disease history or receiving systemic immunosuppression were excluded from the trial. Peripheral blood for TCR sequencing was drawn from every dose cohort at baseline, at cycle 4 day 1 and at cycle 7 day 1. The samples were taken from a phase I, first-in-human, multicenter, open-label dose-escalation trial of ivuxolimab. Adults with locally advanced or metastatic melanoma, renal cell carcinoma, hepatocellular carcinoma or head and neck squamous cell carcinoma were enrolled in the trial. Before TCR sequencing, CD4+ T cells and CD8+ T cells from peripheral blood were sorted into separate populations. Genomic DNA was isolated from the sorted cells so that the TCRbeta CDR3 region could be sequenced. TCRbeta CDR3 regions were sequenced using the immunoSEQ Assay. This immuneACCESS table, as held by TCRdb, lists in-frame sequences with V and J called but not all clones. Of the missing ones, under half trace to an unresolved V gene in checked studies; the others have no known cause. Counted in this sample were about 51,000 clones; over 75% of them appeared once. The top ten constitute 2% to 2.5% of the sample.

V is pared back by 2 bases and J by 3 bases, with 8 bases lying between the germline termini. According to the germline V gene (reference sequence), CDR1 reads SGHNT and CDR2 reads YYREEE. The CDR3 contains 13 residues, cysteine and phenylalanine counted. Just CDR3 DNA is preserved here, 39 bases in frame from base 1. These data are taken from a study of OX40 agonist ivuxolimab in advanced cancers. In terms of the full investigation: Ivuxolimab was a fully human IgG2 agonistic monoclonal antibody targeting the costimulatory receptor OX40 (CD134). Partial responses were achieved by three dose-escalation patients, of whom one had hepatocellular carcinoma and two had cutaneous melanoma. Patients were allowed to have had prior anti-PD-1, anti-PD-L1 or anti-CTLA-4 therapy, and approximately 40% of the dose-escalation patients had been treated with checkpoint inhibitors. The paper covers the monotherapy dose-escalation part of the phase I ivuxolimab trial, which included N = 52 patients. Intravenous ivuxolimab was administered to patients every 2 weeks at six dose levels: 0.01, 0.1, 0.3, 1.5, 3 and 10 mg/kg. Of the approximately 54 patients in dose escalation, approximately 20 had hepatocellular carcinoma, some 15 had melanoma, 9 had renal cell carcinoma and 9 had head and neck cancer. The purpose of peripheral TCRbeta sequencing was to test whether ivuxolimab changed TCR sequence diversity and led to clonal T-cell expansion. In the dose-escalation cohort, 82.7% of patients were male, and the mean age was around 60 years, with a range of roughly 20 to 80.

Broad study findings and their caveats: At doses of 0.1 to 3.0 mg/kg, clonal expansion of both CD4+ and CD8+ blood T cells was observed from baseline to week 6. In the 0.1-3.0 mg/kg groups, partial responders had among the lowest normalized peripheral clonal expansion, particularly in CD8+ T cells. Low levels of normalized T-cell clonal expansion were also seen in some patients who did not respond. On average, CD8+ T cells showed more expanded clones than CD4+ T cells after ivuxolimab. Antigen specificity was not determined for the clonally expanded peripheral T cells.

The sequence links TRBV5-4 to TRBJ1-2; the D gene cannot be resolved reliably. The receptor was isolated from an adult with an advanced solid tumor such as melanoma, head and neck, liver or kidney cancer. The sequencing here drew on CD4+ or CD8+ T cells sorted from blood, taken in a trial of the OX40 agonist ivuxolimab. The bases are TGTGCCAGCAGCTTAAAGGTGGACTATGGCTACACCTTC. This translates into CASSLKVDYGYTF.